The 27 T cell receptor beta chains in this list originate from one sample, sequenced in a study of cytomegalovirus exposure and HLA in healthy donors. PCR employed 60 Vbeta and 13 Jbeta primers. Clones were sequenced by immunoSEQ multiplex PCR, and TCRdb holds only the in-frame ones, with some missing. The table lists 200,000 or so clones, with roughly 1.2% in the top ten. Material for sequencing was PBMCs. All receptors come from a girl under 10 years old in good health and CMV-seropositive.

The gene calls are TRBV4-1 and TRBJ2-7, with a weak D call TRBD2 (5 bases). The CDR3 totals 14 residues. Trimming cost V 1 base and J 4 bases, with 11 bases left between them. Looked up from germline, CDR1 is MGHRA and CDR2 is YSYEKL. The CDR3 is CASSQGGNTYEQYF. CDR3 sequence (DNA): TGCGCCAGCAGCCAAGGAGGGAACACGTACGAGCAGTACTTC.

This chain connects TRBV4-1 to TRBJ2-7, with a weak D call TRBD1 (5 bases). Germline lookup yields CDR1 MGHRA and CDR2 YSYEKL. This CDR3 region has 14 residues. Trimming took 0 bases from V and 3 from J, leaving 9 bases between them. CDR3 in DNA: TGCGCCAGCAGCCAAGACCCAGGGCGCTACGAGCAGTACTTC. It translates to CASSQDPGRYEQYF.

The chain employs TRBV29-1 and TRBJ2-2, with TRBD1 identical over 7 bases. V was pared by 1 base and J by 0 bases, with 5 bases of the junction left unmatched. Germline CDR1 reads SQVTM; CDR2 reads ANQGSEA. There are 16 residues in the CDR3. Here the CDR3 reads CSVEGRTGSNTGELFF. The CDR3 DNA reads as TGCAGCGTTGAAGGTAGGACAGGATCGAACACCGGGGAGCTGTTTTTT.

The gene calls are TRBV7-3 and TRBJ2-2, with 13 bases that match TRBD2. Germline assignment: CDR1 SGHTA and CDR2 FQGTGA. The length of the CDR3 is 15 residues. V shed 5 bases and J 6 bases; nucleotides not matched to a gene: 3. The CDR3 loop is CASSRTSGSSGELFF. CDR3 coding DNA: TGTGCCAGCAGCCGGACTAGCGGGAGTTCCGGGGAGCTGTTTTTT.

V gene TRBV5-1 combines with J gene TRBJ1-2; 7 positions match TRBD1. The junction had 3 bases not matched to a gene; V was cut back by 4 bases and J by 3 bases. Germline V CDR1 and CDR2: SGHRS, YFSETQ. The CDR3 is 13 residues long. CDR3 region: CASSPDRDYGYTF. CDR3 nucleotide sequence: TGCGCCAGCAGCCCTGACAGGGACTATGGCTACACCTTC.

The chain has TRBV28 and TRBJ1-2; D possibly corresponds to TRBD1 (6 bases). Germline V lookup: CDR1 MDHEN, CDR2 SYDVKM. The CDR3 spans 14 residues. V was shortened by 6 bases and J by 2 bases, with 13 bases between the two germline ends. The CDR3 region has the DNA TGTGCCAGCAGCTTCCCGGACAGAAACTATGGCTACACCTTC. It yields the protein CASSFPDRNYGYTF.

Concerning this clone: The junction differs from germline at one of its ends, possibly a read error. CDR3 region: CASSPAGQGGRGLF. CDR3 nucleotides: TGTGCCAGCTCACCAGCGGGACAGGGGGGCCGGGGTCTCTTC. The chain links TRBV18 to TRBJ2-1; 11 nucleotides line up with TRBD1. The CDR3 runs to 14 residues. Germline CDR1 and CDR2: KGHSH and LQKENI.

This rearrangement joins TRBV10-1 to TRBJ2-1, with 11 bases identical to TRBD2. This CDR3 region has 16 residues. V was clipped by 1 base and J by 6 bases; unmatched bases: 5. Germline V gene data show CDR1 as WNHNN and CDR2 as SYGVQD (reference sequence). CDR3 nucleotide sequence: TGCGCCAGCAGTGAGTTTGGGACTAGCGGATTCAATGAGCAGTTCTTC. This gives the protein CASSEFGTSGFNEQFF.

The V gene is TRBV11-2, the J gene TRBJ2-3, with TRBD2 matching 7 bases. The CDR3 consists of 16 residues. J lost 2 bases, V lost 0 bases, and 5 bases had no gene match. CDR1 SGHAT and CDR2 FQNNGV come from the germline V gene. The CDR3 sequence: CASSLEASGNTDTQYF. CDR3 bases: TGTGCCAGCAGCTTAGAGGCTAGCGGAAACACAGATACGCAGTATTTT.

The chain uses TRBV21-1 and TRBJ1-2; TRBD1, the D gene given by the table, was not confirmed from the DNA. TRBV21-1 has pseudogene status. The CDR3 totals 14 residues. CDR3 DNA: TGTGCCAGCAGCAAGGACAGGGAGACCTATGGCTACACCTTC. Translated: CASSKDRETYGYTF.

The CDR3 sequence is CASSSGQDNEQFF. The CDR3 DNA reads as TGTGCCAGCAGTTCGGGACAGGACAATGAGCAGTTCTTC. The chain couples TRBV28 to TRBJ2-1; 8 bases agree with TRBD1. This CDR3 is 13 amino acids long. CDR1 and CDR2 from the germline V gene are MDHEN and SYDVKM. V lost 4 bases, J lost 5 bases, and 1 base stayed unmatched. The full variable domain, its missing parts supplied by reference TRBV28 and TRBJ2-1, is DVKVTQSSRYLVKRTGEKVFLECVQDMDHENMFWYRQDPGLGLRLIYFSYDVKMKEKGDIPEGYSVSREKKERFSLILESASTNQTSMYLCASSSGQDNEQFFGPGTRLTVL.

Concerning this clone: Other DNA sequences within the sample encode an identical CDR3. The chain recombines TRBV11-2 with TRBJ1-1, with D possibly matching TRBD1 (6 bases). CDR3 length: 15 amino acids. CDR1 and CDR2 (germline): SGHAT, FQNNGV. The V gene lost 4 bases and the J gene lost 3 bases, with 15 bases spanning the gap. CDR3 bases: TGTGCCAGCAGCTCATTTCAGGGGTGGGACACTGAAGCTTTCTTT. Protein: CASSSFQGWDTEAFF.

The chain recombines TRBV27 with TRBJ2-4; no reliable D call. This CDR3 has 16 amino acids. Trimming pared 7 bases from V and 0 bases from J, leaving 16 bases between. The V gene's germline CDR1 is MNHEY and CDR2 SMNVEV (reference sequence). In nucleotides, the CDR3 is TGTGCCAGCACCCAAGCAGGTGCCTTAGCCAAAAACATTCAGTACTTC. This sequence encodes CASTQAGALAKNIQYF.

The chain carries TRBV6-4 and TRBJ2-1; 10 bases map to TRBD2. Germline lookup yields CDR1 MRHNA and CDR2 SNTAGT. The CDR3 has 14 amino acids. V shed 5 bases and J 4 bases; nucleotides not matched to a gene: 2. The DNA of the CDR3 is TGTGCCAGCAGTCCAGCGGGAGGGTACAATGAGCAGTTCTTC. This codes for CASSPAGGYNEQFF.

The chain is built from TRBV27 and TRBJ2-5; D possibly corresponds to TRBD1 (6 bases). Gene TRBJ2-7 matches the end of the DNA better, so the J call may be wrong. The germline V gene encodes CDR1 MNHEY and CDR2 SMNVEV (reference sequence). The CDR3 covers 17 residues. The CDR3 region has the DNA TGTGCCAGCAGTCAACAGGGACGGACAAACTACCTCTACGAGCAGTACTTC. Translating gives CASSQQGRTNYLYEQYF.

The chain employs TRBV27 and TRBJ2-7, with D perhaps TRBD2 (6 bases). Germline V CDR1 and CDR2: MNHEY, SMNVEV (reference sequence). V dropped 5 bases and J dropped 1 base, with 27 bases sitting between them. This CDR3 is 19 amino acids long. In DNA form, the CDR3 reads TGTGCCAGCAGTAGTCGCGGGATCGGCGATGGGAACTTGTCCTACGAGCAGTACTTC. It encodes CASSSRGIGDGNLSYEQYF.

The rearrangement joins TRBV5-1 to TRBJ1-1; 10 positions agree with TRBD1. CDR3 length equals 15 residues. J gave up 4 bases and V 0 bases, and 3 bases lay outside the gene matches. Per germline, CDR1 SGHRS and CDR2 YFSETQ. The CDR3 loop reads CASSLDGQGVTEAFF. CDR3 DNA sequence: TGCGCCAGCAGCTTGGATGGACAGGGGGTCACTGAAGCTTTCTTT.

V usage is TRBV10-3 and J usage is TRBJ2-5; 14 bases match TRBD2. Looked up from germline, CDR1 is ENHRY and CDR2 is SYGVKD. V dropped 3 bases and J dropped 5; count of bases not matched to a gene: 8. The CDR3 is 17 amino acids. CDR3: CAISESGLAGGWETQYF. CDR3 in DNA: TGTGCCATCAGTGAATCCGGACTAGCGGGAGGATGGGAGACCCAGTACTTC.

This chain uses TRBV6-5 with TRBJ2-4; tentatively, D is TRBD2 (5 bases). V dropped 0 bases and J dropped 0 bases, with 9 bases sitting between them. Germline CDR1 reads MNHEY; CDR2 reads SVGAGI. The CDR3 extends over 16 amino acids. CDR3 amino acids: CASSYSRVLAKNIQYF. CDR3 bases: TGTGCCAGCAGTTACTCGAGGGTTCTAGCCAAAAACATTCAGTACTTC.

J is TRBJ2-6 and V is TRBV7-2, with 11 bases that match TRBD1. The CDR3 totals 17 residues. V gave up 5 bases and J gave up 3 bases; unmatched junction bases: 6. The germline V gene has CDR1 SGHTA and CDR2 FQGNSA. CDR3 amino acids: CASSPRTGGYGANVLTF. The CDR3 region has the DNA TGTGCCAGCAGCCCCCGGACAGGGGGCTATGGGGCCAACGTCCTGACTTTC.

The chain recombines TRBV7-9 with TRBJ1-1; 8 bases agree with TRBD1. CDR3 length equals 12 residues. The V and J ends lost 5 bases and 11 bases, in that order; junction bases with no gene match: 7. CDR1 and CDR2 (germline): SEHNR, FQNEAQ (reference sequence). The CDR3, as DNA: TGTGCCAGCAGCATCACAGGGGGAACGGCTTTCTTT. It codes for CASSITGGTAFF.

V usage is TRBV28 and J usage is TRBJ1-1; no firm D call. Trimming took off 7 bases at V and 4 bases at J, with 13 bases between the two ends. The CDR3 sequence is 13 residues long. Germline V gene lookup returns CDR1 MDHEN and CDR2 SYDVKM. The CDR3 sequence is CASITSGFTEAFF. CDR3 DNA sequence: TGTGCCAGCATCACGTCAGGATTCACTGAAGCTTTCTTT.

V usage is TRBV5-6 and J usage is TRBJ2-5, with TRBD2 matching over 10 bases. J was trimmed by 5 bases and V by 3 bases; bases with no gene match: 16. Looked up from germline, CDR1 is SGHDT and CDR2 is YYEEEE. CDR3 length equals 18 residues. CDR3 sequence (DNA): TGTGCCAGCAGCTCATTATTGTTAGCGGGAGGCTCCGTGGAGACCCAGTACTTC. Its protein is CASSSLLLAGGSVETQYF.

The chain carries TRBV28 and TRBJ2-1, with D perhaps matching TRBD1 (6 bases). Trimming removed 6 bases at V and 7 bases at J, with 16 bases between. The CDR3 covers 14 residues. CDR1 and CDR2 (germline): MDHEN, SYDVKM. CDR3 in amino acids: CASSAPQGWNEQFF. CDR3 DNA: TGTGCCAGCAGCGCCCCTCAGGGGTGGAATGAGCAGTTCTTC.

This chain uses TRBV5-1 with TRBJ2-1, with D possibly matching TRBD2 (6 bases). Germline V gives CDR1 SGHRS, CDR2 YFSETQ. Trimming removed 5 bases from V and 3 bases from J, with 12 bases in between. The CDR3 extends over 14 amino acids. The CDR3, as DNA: TGCGCCAGCAGAGGCGGGATCGACTACAATGAGCAGTTCTTC. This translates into CASRGGIDYNEQFF.

The DNA for the CDR3 is TGTGCCACCAGAGGGGGGGCAGATACGCAGTATTTT. Its translation: CATRGGADTQYF. The V call is TRBV28, the J call TRBJ2-3; a possible D gene is TRBD2 (7 bases). Trimming pared 10 bases from V and 4 bases from J, leaving 12 bases between. The CDR3 loop spans 12 amino acids. Germline V gene lookup returns CDR1 MDHEN and CDR2 SYDVKM.

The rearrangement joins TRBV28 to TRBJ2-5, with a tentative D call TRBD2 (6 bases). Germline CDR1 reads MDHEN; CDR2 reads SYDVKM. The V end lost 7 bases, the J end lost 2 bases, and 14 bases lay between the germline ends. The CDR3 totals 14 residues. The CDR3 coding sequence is TGTGCCAGCACCCAAGGGAGGCGGCAAGAGACCCAGTACTTC. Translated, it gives CASTQGRRQETQYF.